This T cell receptor (beta chain) was identified in a study of cytomegalovirus exposure and HLA in healthy donors. Whole-study results and caveats: Analyzed later, most CMV-associated TCR beta chains appeared HLA-restricted. Analyzed later, association rates of TCRs varied across HLA loci, with DRB1 most and HLA-C fewest. With later analysis, a missense DCLRE1C variant became linked to TCR beta V- and J-gene trimming.

There are a few counts of this clone. Antigen unknown. In germline, CDR1 is SGHTA, CDR2 FQGNSA. V shed 5 bases and J shed 1 base, with 14 bases lying between them. The CDR3 consists of 15 residues. The PCR made use of 60 Vbeta and 13 Jbeta primers. Sequencing used immunoSEQ multiplex PCR; TCRdb keeps in-frame clones, though not all of them. The sample includes approximately 6,700 clones, under 60% seen only once; the top ten take about 5.8%. The sample comprised PBMCs. The rearrangement joins TRBV7-2 to TRBJ1-1, with a tentative D call TRBD1 (5 bases). This TCR came from a young man in good health and CMV-seropositive. The DNA for the CDR3 is TGTGCCAGCAGCCTTTGGGGGGGGACGAACACTGAAGCTTTCTTT. This encodes CASSLWGGTNTEAFF.